These T cell receptor beta chains were read from a single sample in a study of cytomegalovirus exposure and HLA in healthy donors. Produced via immunoSEQ multiplex PCR; TCRdb's table is partial and in-frame only. The data hold roughly 330,000 clones, with roughly 90% observed a single time. The sequencing sample was made of PBMCs. The receptors shown here come from a woman aged 30 to 39 in good health and CMV-seropositive. Both conserved end residues are part of each CDR3. D genes are given only for firm matches. A clone size is listed for some rows: how often the clone was seen (once, few, many), or a class if it is expanded.

D gene,clone size,J gene,V gene,CDR3 protein,CDR3 DNA
.,.,TRBJ1-3,TRBV18,CASSPSWPSGNTIYF,TGTGCCAGCTCACCTTCATGGCCCTCTGGAAACACCATATATTTT
.,.,TRBJ2-1,TRBV5-1,CASSHGLWGGNEQFF,TGCGCCAGCTCTCACGGACTTTGGGGAGGCAATGAGCAGTTCTTC
TRBD1,.,TRBJ1-3,TRBV6-5,CASSYTGVGNTIYF,TGTGCCAGCAGTTACACAGGGGTTGGAAACACCATATATTTT
.,.,TRBJ1-1,TRBV13,CASSPQTGNMNTEAFF,TGTGCCAGCAGCCCCCAGACAGGAAACATGAACACTGAAGCTTTCTTT
TRBD2,.,TRBJ2-7,TRBV19,CASSGTRSSYEQYF,TGTGCCAGTAGTGGGACTAGAAGCTCCTACGAGCAGTACTTC
TRBD1,.,TRBJ1-1,TRBV4-2,CASSQVGRGTRNTEAFF,TGTGCCAGCAGCCAAGTAGGCAGGGGGACAAGGAACACTGAAGCTTTCTTT
.,.,TRBJ2-3,TRBV29-1,CSVENADTQYF,TGCAGCGTTGAAAACGCAGATACGCAGTATTTT
.,.,TRBJ1-1,TRBV28,CASSRGGLGTEAFF,TGTGCCAGCAGCCGGGGAGGGCTCGGGACTGAAGCTTTCTTT
.,.,TRBJ1-2,TRBV6-5,CASKTEQEIYGYTF,TGTGCCAGCAAGACCGAACAGGAAATCTATGGCTACACCTTC
TRBD1,.,TRBJ1-5,TRBV6-5,CASSQDRGNQPQHF,TGTGCCAGCAGCCAAGACAGGGGGAATCAGCCCCAGCATTTT
.,.,TRBJ1-6,TRBV6-6,CASSYSIGQGNSPLHF,TGTGCCAGCAGTTACTCGATAGGGCAAGGGAATTCACCCCTCCACTTT
.,.,TRBJ2-7,TRBV7-8,CASSPTLGEQYF,TGTGCCAGCAGCCCCACCCTTGGCGAGCAGTACTTC
TRBD2,.,TRBJ2-4,TRBV18,CASSLAGGNGAKNIQYF,TGTGCCAGCTCACTAGCGGGGGGAAATGGAGCCAAAAACATTCAGTACTTC
TRBD2,.,TRBJ2-1,TRBV6-1,CASSEIVSGRPTSYNEQFF,TGTGCCAGCAGTGAAATCGTTAGCGGGAGGCCCACCTCCTACAATGAGCAGTTCTTC
.,.,TRBJ1-2,TRBV19,CASSISGGHYGYTF,TGTGCCAGTAGTATCTCTGGGGGCCACTATGGCTACACCTTC
.,.,TRBJ2-5,TRBV27,CASSFHGGGETQYF,TGTGCCAGCAGTTTCCACGGGGGTGGGGAGACCCAGTACTTC
TRBD2,.,TRBJ2-2,TRBV7-2,CASSFPAGGQIYTGELFF,TGTGCCAGCAGCTTCCCAGCGGGGGGTCAGATTTACACCGGGGAGCTGTTTTTT
TRBD2,.,TRBJ2-7,TRBV4-3,CASSQHTSGSYEQYF,TGCGCCAGCAGCCAACATACTAGCGGGAGCTACGAGCAGTACTTC
TRBD1,.,TRBJ1-1,TRBV2,CASSEAQGARTEAFF,TGTGCCAGCAGTGAAGCGCAGGGGGCGAGAACTGAAGCTTTCTTT
TRBD1,.,TRBJ1-2,TRBV5-6,CASSRPQGAQDYGYTF,TGTGCCAGCAGCCGGCCGCAGGGGGCGCAGGACTATGGCTACACCTTC
.,.,TRBJ2-7,TRBV19,CASSIGPNYEQYF,TGTGCCAGTAGTATTGGTCCTAACTACGAGCAGTACTTC
.,once,TRBJ1-6,TRBV28,CASSLRSGLQGWDSPLHF,TGTGCCAGCAGTTTACGCAGTGGACTCCAGGGGTGGGATTCACCCCTCCACTTT
.,.,TRBJ2-7,TRBV11-2,CASSLGRRIYEQYF,TGTGCCAGCAGCTTAGGGAGACGAATCTACGAGCAGTACTTC
.,.,TRBJ2-3,TRBV18,CASSTAADTQYF,TGTGCCAGCTCAACAGCGGCAGATACGCAGTATTTT
TRBD1,.,TRBJ1-2,TRBV4-3,CASSQEGGLARDYTF,TGCGCCAGCAGCCAAGAAGGGGGCCTAGCCAGGGACTACACCTTC
.,.,TRBJ1-1,TRBV15,CATSRGLDYEAFF,TGTGCCACCAGCAGAGGTCTTGATTACGAAGCTTTCTTT
.,.,TRBJ2-7,TRBV4-3,CASSQAAARSYEQYF,TGCGCCAGCAGCCAAGCCGCCGCCAGGTCCTACGAGCAGTACTTC
.,.,TRBJ2-2,TRBV13,CASTEYSNTGELFF,TGTGCCAGCACGGAGTATTCGAACACCGGGGAGCTGTTTTTT
TRBD1,.,TRBJ1-2,TRBV28,CASRAPGQGYGYTF,TGTGCCAGCAGGGCCCCGGGACAGGGGTATGGCTACACCTTC
.,few,TRBJ1-6,TRBV19,CASSIERSSYNSPLHF,TGTGCCAGTAGTATCGAGCGGAGCTCCTATAATTCACCCCTCCACTTT
.,.,TRBJ1-3,TRBV27,CASREFPFAGNTIYF,TGTGCCAGCAGGGAATTTCCCTTTGCTGGAAACACCATATATTTT
.,.,TRBJ1-4,TRBV19,CASSPGQTANEKLFF,TGTGCCAGTAGTCCTGGACAGACCGCGAATGAAAAACTGTTTTTT
TRBD1,.,TRBJ2-7,TRBV7-3,CASSLKTSDRGYEQYF,TGTGCCAGCAGCTTAAAAACTTCGGACAGGGGTTACGAGCAGTACTTC
.,once,TRBJ1-5,TRBV4-1,CASSHLTGYSNQPQHF,TGCGCCAGCAGCCACCTAACAGGGTATAGCAATCAGCCCCAGCATTTT
.,few,TRBJ1-2,TRBV5-1,CASSPGAGDQSGYTF,TGCGCCAGCAGCCCGGGGGCAGGAGACCAAAGTGGCTACACCTTC
.,.,TRBJ2-2,TRBV5-1,CASTLGQTTTGELFF,TGCGCCAGCACCCTAGGACAGACGACCACCGGGGAGCTGTTTTTT
.,.,TRBJ2-7,TRBV28,CASSSSGTRTYEQYF,TGTGCCAGCAGTTCCAGCGGGACAAGGACCTACGAGCAGTACTTC
TRBD1,.,TRBJ1-2,TRBV29-1,CSVDEQGADYGYTF,TGCAGCGTTGACGAACAGGGGGCTGACTATGGCTACACCTTC
.,.,TRBJ1-5,TRBV6-5,CASSLSAGTNQPQHF,TGTGCCAGCAGCTTATCGGCGGGAACCAATCAGCCCCAGCATTTT
TRBD1,.,TRBJ1-2,TRBV27,CASSASTGYGYTF,TGTGCCAGCAGTGCGTCGACAGGGTATGGCTACACCTTC